There are a few counts of the clone carrying this T cell receptor (beta chain). TCRdb analysed the 5' RACE reads with MiXCR anew, one entry per CDR3 protein. Seen here are around 240,000 distinct CDR3 sequences, around 7% observed once, and the top ten hold 3.5% to 4%. The sample is drawn from a study of identical twins. Trimming left V 6 bases short and J 8 bases short, with 13 bases between. CDR3 length: 13 residues. Per germline, CDR1 MDHEN and CDR2 SYDVKM. These data were also filed under a second study, of yellow fever vaccine responses in identical twins.

This chain joins TRBV28 and TRBJ1-4, with TRBD1 as a possible D gene (5 bases). This sequence originates from a woman aged 18-35 years in good health. Sequencing was carried out using memory (CD45RO+) T cells sorted from blood. CDR3 bases: TGTGCCAGCAGCTCGGGGCGGGAAGAAAAACTGTTTTTT. Its protein is CASSSGREEKLFF.